This T cell receptor (beta chain) was profiled in a study of T cell repertoires in cytomegalovirus infection. As for the study in general: Used in the study were CMV epitopes, some recently identified and HLA-C-restricted, others well-studied and HLA-B-restricted. Evidence of both CMV infection and a matching HLA type came from public TCR beta signatures. Study-wide results and limits: Individuals carrying CMV plus the relevant HLA were identified by cumulative frequency of public TCR beta families. Ex vivo, HLA-C-restricted CMV-specific TCR beta clonotypes prevailed over the rest of the response.

Germline assignment: CDR1 SGHAT and CDR2 FQDESV (reference sequence). V lost 5 bases and J 4 bases, leaving 12 bases between the germline ends. The CDR3 covers 14 residues. Using its own MiXCR run on the reads, TCRdb lists one record per CDR3 protein. The sample includes under 120,000 distinct CDR3 sequences, around 45% seen only once; the top ten take just under 75%. Concerning this clonotype: Antigen unknown.

This specimen was CD8+ T cells from cultured PBMCs, taken from culture after CMV antigen stimulation. The sequence was collected from a human donor in good health (CMV status not recorded). Some clones in this sample may be carry-over from other donors' samples. The genes are TRBV11-1 and TRBJ2-1; tentative D call: TRBD1 (6 bases). The DNA for the CDR3 is TGTGCCAGCAGCCCTCCTGACAGGTACAATGAGCAGTTCTTC. Its protein is CASSPPDRYNEQFF.